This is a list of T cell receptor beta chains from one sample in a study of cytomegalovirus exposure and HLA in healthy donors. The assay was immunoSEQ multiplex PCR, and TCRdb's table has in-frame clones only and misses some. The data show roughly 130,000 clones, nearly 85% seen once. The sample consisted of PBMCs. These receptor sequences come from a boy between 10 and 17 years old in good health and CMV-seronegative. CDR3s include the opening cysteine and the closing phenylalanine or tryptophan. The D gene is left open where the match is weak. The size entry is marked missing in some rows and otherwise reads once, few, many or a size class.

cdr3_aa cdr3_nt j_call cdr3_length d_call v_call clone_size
CASSKRDRGRTEAFF TGTGCCAGTAGTAAGAGGGACAGGGGGCGGACTGAAGCTTTCTTT TRBJ1-1 15 TRBD1 TRBV19 .
CASEDYPQRWQYF TGTGCCAGCGAGGACTACCCCCAACGGTGGCAGTATTTT TRBJ2-3 13 . TRBV6-6 .
CASSQTLGQGNGYTF TGTGCCAGCAGCCAAACGCTCGGTCAGGGCAATGGCTACACCTTC TRBJ1-2 15 . TRBV7-9 .
CASRPIQGTGELFF TGTGCCAGCAGGCCTATACAGGGCACCGGGGAGCTGTTTTTT TRBJ2-2 14 . TRBV2 .
CATDVLAGEHDEQFF TGTGCCACCGACGTTCTAGCGGGAGAGCACGATGAGCAGTTCTTC TRBJ2-1 15 TRBD2 TRBV25-1 .
CASSVPRGGGDEQFF TGTGCCAGCAGCGTACCTAGGGGTGGGGGGGATGAGCAGTTCTTC TRBJ2-1 15 TRBD2 TRBV13 .
CASGGLAGTGELFF TGTGCCAGCGGGGGACTAGCGGGAACCGGGGAGCTGTTTTTT TRBJ2-2 14 TRBD2 TRBV13 .
CASSFEPEETQYF TGCGCCAGCAGCTTCGAGCCCGAGGAGACCCAGTACTTC TRBJ2-5 13 . TRBV5-1 .
CASSFQALTPGTGTYEQYF TGCGCCAGCAGCTTCCAAGCATTGACGCCCGGGACAGGGACCTACGAGCAGTACTTC TRBJ2-7 19 TRBD1 TRBV5-1 .
CASSLGQGDTEAFF TGTGCCAGCAGCCTCGGACAGGGAGACACTGAAGCTTTCTTT TRBJ1-1 14 TRBD1 TRBV7-9 few
CASSLTATGTGELFF TGTGCCAGCAGCTTAACTGCCACGGGGACCGGGGAGCTGTTTTTT TRBJ2-2 15 . TRBV7-3 .
CASSSPVAYEQYF TGTGCCAGCAGCTCCCCAGTCGCCTACGAGCAGTACTTC TRBJ2-7 13 . TRBV7-2 .
CASSYGAGGPNEQFF TGTGCCAGCAGTTACGGGGCGGGAGGACCCAATGAGCAGTTCTTC TRBJ2-1 15 TRBD2 TRBV6-6 .
CASSSGSQETQYF TGTGCCAGCAGTTCGGGGTCCCAAGAGACCCAGTACTTC TRBJ2-5 13 . TRBV6-6 once
CASSPEGTGATLYGYTF TGTGCCAGTAGCCCGGAGGGGACAGGGGCGACATTATATGGCTACACCTTC TRBJ1-2 17 TRBD1 TRBV19 .
CASSQAHGTGIATNEKLFF TGCGCCAGCAGCCAGGCCCACGGGACAGGGATTGCAACTAATGAAAAACTGTTTTTT TRBJ1-4 19 TRBD1 TRBV4-1 .
CASSQDGQAGEQYF TGCGCCAGCAGCCAAGATGGACAGGCTGGGGAGCAGTACTTC TRBJ2-7 14 TRBD1 TRBV4-3 few
CASSTNSNNEQFF TGTGCCAGCAGCACTAACTCGAACAATGAGCAGTTCTTC TRBJ2-1 13 . TRBV7-9 .
CAISGEGAAEAFF TGTGCCATCAGCGGAGAGGGGGCAGCTGAAGCTTTCTTT TRBJ1-1 13 TRBD1 TRBV10-3 few
CAWSVRTDEQYF TGTGCCTGGAGTGTGAGGACAGACGAGCAGTACTTC TRBJ2-7 12 . TRBV30 .
CSVEGTGGVLRATEAFF TGCAGCGTTGAGGGGACAGGAGGGGTGTTACGGGCCACTGAAGCTTTCTTT TRBJ1-1 17 TRBD1 TRBV29-1 .
CASSPRRGDGTEAFF TGTGCCAGCAGCCCCAGGAGGGGCGATGGCACTGAAGCTTTCTTT TRBJ1-1 15 . TRBV5-4 few
CASSVGTSGIQETQYF TGTGCCAGCAGCGTGGGGACTAGCGGAATCCAAGAGACCCAGTACTTC TRBJ2-5 16 TRBD2 TRBV9 .
CASSLALGQVPNTEAFF TGTGCCAGCAGCTTAGCGTTAGGTCAGGTGCCGAACACTGAAGCTTTCTTT TRBJ1-1 17 . TRBV7-6 once
CASSDRGREGNTIYF TGTGCCAGTAGCGACAGGGGGCGCGAAGGAAACACCATATATTTT TRBJ1-3 15 TRBD1 TRBV19 .
CASSPRAGRNEQYF TGTGCCAGCTCACCTAGGGCGGGGCGGAACGAGCAGTACTTC TRBJ2-7 14 . TRBV18 few
CASSFSPGNEQFF TGTGCCAGCAGCTTTTCTCCGGGGAATGAGCAGTTCTTC TRBJ2-1 13 . TRBV11-2 .
CASSKSGTENSPLHF TGTGCCAGCAGCAAATCCGGGACAGAAAATTCACCCCTCCACTTT TRBJ1-6 15 TRBD1 TRBV5-4 .
CASSNRQVMSTEAFF TGTGCCAGCAGCAACCGGCAGGTGATGAGCACTGAAGCTTTCTTT TRBJ1-1 15 . TRBV21-1 few
CSVESGDKQYF TGCAGCGTTGAATCGGGGGATAAGCAGTACTTC TRBJ2-7 11 . TRBV29-1 .
CASSALTGANEKLFF TGTGCCAGCAGCGCGCTGACAGGGGCTAATGAAAAACTGTTTTTT TRBJ1-4 15 TRBD1 TRBV7-8 .
CASSQQRTTGGGYTF TGTGCCAGCAGCCAACAGAGGACAACAGGGGGAGGCTACACCTTC TRBJ1-2 15 TRBD1 TRBV5-4 .
CAITTTPNLHPSTDTQYF TGTGCCATCACTACCACTCCGAACCTCCACCCTAGCACAGATACGCAGTATTTT TRBJ2-3 18 . TRBV10-3 .
CASSLWRGANNEQFF TGTGCCAGCAGTTTATGGCGGGGGGCCAACAATGAGCAGTTCTTC TRBJ2-1 15 TRBD2 TRBV27 .
CAWSALGNEQFF TGTGCCTGGAGTGCCCTAGGCAATGAGCAGTTCTTC TRBJ2-1 12 . TRBV30 .
CASSQSLAGGTYEQYF TGCGCCAGCAGCCAATCTCTAGCGGGAGGTACCTACGAGCAGTACTTC TRBJ2-7 16 TRBD2 TRBV4-3 .
CASSRDRGTEAFF TGTGCCAGCAGCCGGGATCGGGGCACTGAAGCTTTCTTT TRBJ1-1 13 . TRBV7-9 few
CASSLVGAGVDTQYF TGTGCCAGCAGCTTGGTTGGGGCAGGGGTTGATACGCAGTATTTT TRBJ2-3 15 . TRBV5-4 .
CAWSVRVGGADTQYF TGTGCCTGGAGTGTACGGGTCGGCGGCGCAGATACGCAGTATTTT TRBJ2-3 15 . TRBV30 .
CASSIDMLANQETQYF TGTGCCAGTAGTATAGATATGCTAGCAAACCAAGAGACCCAGTACTTC TRBJ2-5 16 . TRBV19 .
CASSYGGYGYPF TGTGCCAGCAGTTACGGGGGGTATGGCTACCCCTTC TRBJ1-2 12 . TRBV6-5 once